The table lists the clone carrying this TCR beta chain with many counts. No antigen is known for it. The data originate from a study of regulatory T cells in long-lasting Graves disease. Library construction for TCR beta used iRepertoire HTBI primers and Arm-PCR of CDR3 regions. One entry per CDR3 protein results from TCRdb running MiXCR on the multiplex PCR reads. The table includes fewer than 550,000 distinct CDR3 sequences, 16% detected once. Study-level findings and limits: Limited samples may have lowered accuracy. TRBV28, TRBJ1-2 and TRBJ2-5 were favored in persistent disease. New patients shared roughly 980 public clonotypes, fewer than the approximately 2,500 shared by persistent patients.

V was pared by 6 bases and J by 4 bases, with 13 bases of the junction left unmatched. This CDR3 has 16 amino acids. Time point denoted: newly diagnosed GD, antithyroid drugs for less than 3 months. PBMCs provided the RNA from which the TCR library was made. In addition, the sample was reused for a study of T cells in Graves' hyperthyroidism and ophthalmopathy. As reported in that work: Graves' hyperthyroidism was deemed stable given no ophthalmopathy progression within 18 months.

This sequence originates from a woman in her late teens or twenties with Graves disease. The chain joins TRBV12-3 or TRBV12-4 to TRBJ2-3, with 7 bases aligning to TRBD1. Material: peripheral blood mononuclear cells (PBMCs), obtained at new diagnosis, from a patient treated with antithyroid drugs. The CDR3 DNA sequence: TGTGCCAGCAGCCACCCCACAGGGGATGTTGCAGATACGCAGTATTTT. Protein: CASSHPTGDVADTQYF.